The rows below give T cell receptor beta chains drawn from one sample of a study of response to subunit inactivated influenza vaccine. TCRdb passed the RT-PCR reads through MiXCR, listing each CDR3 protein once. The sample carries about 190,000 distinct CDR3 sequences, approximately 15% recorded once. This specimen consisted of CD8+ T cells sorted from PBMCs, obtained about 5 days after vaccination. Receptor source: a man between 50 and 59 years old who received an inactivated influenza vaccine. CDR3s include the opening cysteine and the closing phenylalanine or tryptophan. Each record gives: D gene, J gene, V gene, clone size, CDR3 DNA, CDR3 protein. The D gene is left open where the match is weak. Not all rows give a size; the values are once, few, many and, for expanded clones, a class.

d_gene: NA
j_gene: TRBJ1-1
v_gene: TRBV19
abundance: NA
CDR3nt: TGTGCCAGTAGCCCGGGACACCGGAACACTGAAGCTTTCTTT
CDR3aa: CASSPGHRNTEAFF

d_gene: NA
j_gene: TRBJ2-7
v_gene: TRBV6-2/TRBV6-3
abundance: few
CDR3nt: TGTGCCAGCAGTTACACGGACTGGAGCTACGAGCAGTACTTC
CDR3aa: CASSYTDWSYEQYF

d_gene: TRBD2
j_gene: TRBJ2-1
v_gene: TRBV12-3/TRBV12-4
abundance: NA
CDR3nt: TGTGCCAGCAGTTTTGGAGGCGGGGGGCCCTACAATGAGCAGTTCTTC
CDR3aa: CASSFGGGGPYNEQFF

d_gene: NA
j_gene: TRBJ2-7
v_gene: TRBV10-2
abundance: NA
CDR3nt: TGCGCCAGCAGTGAAGATCTGCGCGAGCAGTACTTC
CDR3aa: CASSEDLREQYF

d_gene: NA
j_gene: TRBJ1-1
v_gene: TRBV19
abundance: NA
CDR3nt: TGTGCCACCTCCAAGAACACTGAAGCTTTCTTT
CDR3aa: CATSKNTEAFF

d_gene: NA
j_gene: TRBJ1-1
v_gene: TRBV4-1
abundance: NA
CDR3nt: TGCGCCAGCAGCCAAGCTGGGGAAATAGGTGAAGCTTTCTTT
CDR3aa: CASSQAGEIGEAFF

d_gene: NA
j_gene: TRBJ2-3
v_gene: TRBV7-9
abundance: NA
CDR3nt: TGTGCCAGCAGCTTGTCAAGAGTGACCCCAGATACGCAGTATTTT
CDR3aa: CASSLSRVTPDTQYF

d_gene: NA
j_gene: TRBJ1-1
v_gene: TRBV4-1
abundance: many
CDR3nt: TGCGCCAGCAGCCAAGAATGGGTTGGCGGTACTGAAGCTTTCTTT
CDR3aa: CASSQEWVGGTEAFF

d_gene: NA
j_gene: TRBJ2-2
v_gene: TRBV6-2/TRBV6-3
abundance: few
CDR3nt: TGTGCCAGCAGTTACTCGAGGGTCCTCGCCTCCACCGGGGAGCTGTTTTTT
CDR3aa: CASSYSRVLASTGELFF

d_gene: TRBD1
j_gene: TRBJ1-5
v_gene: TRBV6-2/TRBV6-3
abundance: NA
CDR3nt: TGTGCCAGCAGCGGGGACAGCAGCAATCAGCCCCAGCATTTT
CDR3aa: CASSGDSSNQPQHF

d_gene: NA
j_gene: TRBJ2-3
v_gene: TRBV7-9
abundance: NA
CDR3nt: TGTGCCAGCAGCCCCCTGGGTTGGACAGATACGCAGTATTTT
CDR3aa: CASSPLGWTDTQYF

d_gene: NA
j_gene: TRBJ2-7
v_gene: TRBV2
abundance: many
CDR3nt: TGTGCCAGCGGTCAGGAGCAGTACTTC
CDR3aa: CASGQEQYF

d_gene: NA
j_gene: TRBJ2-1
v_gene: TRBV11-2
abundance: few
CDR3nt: TGTGCCAGCAGCCGAGGGGGGTACAATGAGCAGTTCTTC
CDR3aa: CASSRGGYNEQFF

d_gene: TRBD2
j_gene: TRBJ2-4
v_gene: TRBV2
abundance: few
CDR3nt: TGTGCCAGCATAGATATGAGACTAGCGGGCCAAAACATTCAGTACTTC
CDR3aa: CASIDMRLAGQNIQYF

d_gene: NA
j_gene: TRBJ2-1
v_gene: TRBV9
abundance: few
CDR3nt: TGTGCCAGCAGCGTAGTATCCGGGGTGAGCTCCTACAATGAGCAGTTCTTC
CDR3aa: CASSVVSGVSSYNEQFF

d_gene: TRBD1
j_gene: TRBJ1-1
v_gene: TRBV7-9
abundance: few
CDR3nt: TGTGCCAGCAGCCGAGGGACAGCCGAGGCTTTCTTT
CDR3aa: CASSRGTAEAFF

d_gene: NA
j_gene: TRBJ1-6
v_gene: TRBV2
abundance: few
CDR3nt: TGTGCCAGCAGTGAATTCGGTGATGGCGGTGCTTCACCCCTCCACTTT
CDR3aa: CASSEFGDGGASPLHF

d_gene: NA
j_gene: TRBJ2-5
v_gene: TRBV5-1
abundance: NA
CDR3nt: TGCGCCAGCAGCTTGGAACCCGACAGCATACAAGAGACCCAGTACTTC
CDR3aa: CASSLEPDSIQETQYF

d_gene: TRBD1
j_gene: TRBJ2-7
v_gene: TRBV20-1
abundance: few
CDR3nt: TGCAGTGCTAACACTAGACAGGGGGTCTACGAGCAGTACTTC
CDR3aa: CSANTRQGVYEQYF

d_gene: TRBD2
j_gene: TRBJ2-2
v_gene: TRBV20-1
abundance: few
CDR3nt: TGCAGTGCTAGATCACTAGCGGGCACCGGGGAGCTGTTTTTT
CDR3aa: CSARSLAGTGELFF

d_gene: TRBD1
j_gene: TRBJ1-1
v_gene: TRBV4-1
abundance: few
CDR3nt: TGCGCCAGCAGCCAAGATAGGGACAGGCGGGGCACTGAAGCTTTCTTT
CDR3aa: CASSQDRDRRGTEAFF

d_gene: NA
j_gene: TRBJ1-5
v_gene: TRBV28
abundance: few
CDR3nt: TGTGCCAGCAGTTTCCTAGACCCGGGCAATCAGCCCCAGCATTTT
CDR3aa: CASSFLDPGNQPQHF

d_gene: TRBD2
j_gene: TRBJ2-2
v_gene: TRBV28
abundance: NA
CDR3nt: TGTGCCAGCAGTTTAAGGGCGGGGGCCGGGGAGCTGTTTTTT
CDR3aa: CASSLRAGAGELFF

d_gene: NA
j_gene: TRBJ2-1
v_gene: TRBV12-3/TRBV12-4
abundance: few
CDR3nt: TGTGCCAGCACCTTCGGGACGATGCAGTTCTTC
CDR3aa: CASTFGTMQFF

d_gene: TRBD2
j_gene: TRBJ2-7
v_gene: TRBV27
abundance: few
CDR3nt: TGTGCCAGCAGCAGGCGGGAGGCTTACTACGAGCAGTACTTC
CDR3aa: CASSRREAYYEQYF

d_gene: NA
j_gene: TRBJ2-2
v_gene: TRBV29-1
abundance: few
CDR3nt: TGCAGCGTTGAAAGGGTATGGCAGGGGAACACCGGGGAGCTGTTTTTT
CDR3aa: CSVERVWQGNTGELFF

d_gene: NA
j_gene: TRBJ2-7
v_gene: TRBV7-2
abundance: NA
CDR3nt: TGTGCCAGCAGCCCTGGAGTGGCTCCCGCTTTCTACGAGCAGTACTTC
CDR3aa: CASSPGVAPAFYEQYF

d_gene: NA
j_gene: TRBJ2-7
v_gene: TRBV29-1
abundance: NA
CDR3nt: TGCAGCGTCTTCGGGTTAAATGAGGGGGATCCCTACGAGCAGTACTTC
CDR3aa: CSVFGLNEGDPYEQYF

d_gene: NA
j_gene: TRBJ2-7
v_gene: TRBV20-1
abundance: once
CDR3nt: TGCAGTGCTAAACCTTCACCCGGACTTGCCGAGCAGTACTTC
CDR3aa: CSAKPSPGLAEQYF

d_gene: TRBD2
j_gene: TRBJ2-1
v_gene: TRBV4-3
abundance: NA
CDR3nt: TGCGCCAGCAGCCAAGAGAAGGGACTAGCGGGGTCTGGAGAGGTCTTC
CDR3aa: CASSQEKGLAGSGEVF

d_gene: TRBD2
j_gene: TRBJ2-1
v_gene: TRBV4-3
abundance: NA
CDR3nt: TGCGCCAGCAGCCAAGATAGGACTAGCGGAAACAATGAGCAGTTCTTC
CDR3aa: CASSQDRTSGNNEQFF

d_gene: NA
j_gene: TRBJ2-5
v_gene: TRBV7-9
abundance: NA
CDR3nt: TGTGCCAGCAGCCGCGTCCATAAACAAACTGGGCAAGAGACCCAGTACTTC
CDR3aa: CASSRVHKQTGQETQYF

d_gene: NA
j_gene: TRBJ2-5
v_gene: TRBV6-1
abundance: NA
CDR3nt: TGTGCCAGCAGCCCACAGGACTACCAAGAGACCCAGTACTTC
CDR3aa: CASSPQDYQETQYF

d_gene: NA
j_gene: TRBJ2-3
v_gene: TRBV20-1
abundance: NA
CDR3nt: TGCAGTGCTAGAGATCACTGGACGAGCTCGGTAACGCAGTATTTT
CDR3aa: CSARDHWTSSVTQYF

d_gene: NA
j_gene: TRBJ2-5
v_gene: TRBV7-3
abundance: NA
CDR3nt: TGTGCCAGCAGTTCCAGGGACGGAGAGACCCAGTACTTC
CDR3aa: CASSSRDGETQYF

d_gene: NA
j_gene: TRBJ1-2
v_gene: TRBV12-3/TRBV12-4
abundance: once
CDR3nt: TGTGCCAGCAGTTTCTCCCCGGGCCTACAACCGAAGGATGGCTACACCTTC
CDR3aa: CASSFSPGLQPKDGYTF

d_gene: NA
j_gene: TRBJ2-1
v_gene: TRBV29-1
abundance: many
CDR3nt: TGCAGCGTTGAATACCCCCCACAGGACAATGAGCAGTTCTTC
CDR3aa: CSVEYPPQDNEQFF

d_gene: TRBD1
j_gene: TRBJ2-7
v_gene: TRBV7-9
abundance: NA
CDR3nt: TGTGCCAGCAGCAAGTTCACAGGGGGACCAAGCTCCTACGAGCAGTACTTC
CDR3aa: CASSKFTGGPSSYEQYF

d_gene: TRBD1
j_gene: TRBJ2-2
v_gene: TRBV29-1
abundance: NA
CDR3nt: TGCAGCGTAGGACAGGGGATCGGGGAGCTGTTTTTT
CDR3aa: CSVGQGIGELFF

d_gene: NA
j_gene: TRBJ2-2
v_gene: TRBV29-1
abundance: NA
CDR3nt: TGCAGCGCTGGGTCAGTGGCCGGGGAGCTGTTTTTT
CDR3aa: CSAGSVAGELFF

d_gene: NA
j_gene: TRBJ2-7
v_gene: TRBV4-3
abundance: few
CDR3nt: TGCGCCAGCAGCCCCGGCCGAGCAGTATACCCCTACGAGCAGTACTTC
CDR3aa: CASSPGRAVYPYEQYF

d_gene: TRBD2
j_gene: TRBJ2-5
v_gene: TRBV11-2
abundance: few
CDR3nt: TGTGCCAGCAGCTTAGAACCGAATGGGGCGGGAGTATTAGGGTTCCAAGAGACCCAGTACTTC
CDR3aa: CASSLEPNGAGVLGFQETQYF

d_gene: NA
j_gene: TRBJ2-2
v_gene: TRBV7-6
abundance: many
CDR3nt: TGTGCCAGCACCCCTTGGGCGGACACCGGGGAGCTGTTTTTT
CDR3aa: CASTPWADTGELFF

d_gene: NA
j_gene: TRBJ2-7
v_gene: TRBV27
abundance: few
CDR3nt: TGTGCCAGCAGTCTACACCCCCCCGTTCTCTACGAGCAGTACTTC
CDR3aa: CASSLHPPVLYEQYF

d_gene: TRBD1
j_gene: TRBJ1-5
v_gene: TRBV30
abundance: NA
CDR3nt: TGTGCCTGGAGTGAGGGGGCAGGCAATCAGCCCCAGCATTTT
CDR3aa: CAWSEGAGNQPQHF